Below are 30 T cell receptor beta chains sequenced from a single sample in a study of graft-versus-host responses after intestinal transplantation. Profiling relied on immunoSEQ multiplex PCR, and the TCRdb table lists in-frame clones only, not all of them. The data hold about 23,000 clones, with 90% observed a single time. The source was PBMCs, collected roughly 41 days after intestinal transplant. The source is a human patient who received an intestinal transplant, so some T cells may come from the graft donor.

In its sample, this clone was seen once. V gene TRBV28 combines with J gene TRBJ2-7; D remains ambiguous. V was cut by 1 base and J by 5 bases, with 12 bases left in between. Germline CDR1 MDHEN, CDR2 SYDVKM. CDR3 length equals 14 residues. CDR3 loop: CASSLYQYGNEQYF. Here the CDR3 DNA reads TGTGCCAGCAGTTTATATCAATACGGAAACGAGCAGTACTTC.

The V call is TRBV30, the J call TRBJ1-1; 7 bases agree with TRBD1. In germline, CDR1 is GTSNPN, CDR2 SVGIG (reference sequence). This CDR3 contains 14 residues. The J segment lost 1 base and the V segment lost 1 base, leaving 3 bases of the junction unmatched. Written as DNA, the CDR3 is TGTGCCTGGAGTGCGGGACAGAGGAACACTGAAGCTTTCTTT. Residues: CAWSAGQRNTEAFF.

DNA for the CDR3: TGTGCCAGCAGCGCGGGAAGGGAGAACTACGAGCAGTACTTC. This encodes CASSAGRENYEQYF. The chain links TRBV5-5 to TRBJ2-7; tentative D call: TRBD2 (6 bases). The CDR3 runs 14 residues. In germline, CDR1 is SGHKS, CDR2 YYEKEE (reference sequence). Trimming took 4 bases from V and 3 from J, leaving 14 bases between them.

V is TRBV5-8 and J is TRBJ1-1, with a tentative D call TRBD1 (6 bases). V was trimmed by 3 bases and J by 11 bases, leaving 14 bases between them. CDR1 and CDR2 from the germline V gene are SGHTS and YDEGEE. The CDR3 length is 12 residues. As DNA, the CDR3 is TGTGCCAGCAGCTGGGGGCGGTTCGACGCTTTCTTT. Translated: CASSWGRFDAFF.

This CDR3 is CASSFTSGRPQEQFF. CDR3 in DNA: TGTGCCAGCAGCTTCACTAGCGGGAGACCTCAGGAGCAGTTCTTC. V gene TRBV7-2 combines with J gene TRBJ2-1; TRBD2 agrees at 11 bases. This CDR3 region has 15 residues. The germline V gene encodes CDR1 SGHTA and CDR2 FQGNSA. The V segment lost 3 bases and the J segment 10 bases; nucleotides outside the gene matches: 8. The full variable domain, completed using reference TRBV7-2 and TRBJ2-1, is GAGVSQSPSNKVTEKGKDVELRCDPISGHTALYWYRQSLGQGLEFLIYFQGNSAPDKSGLPSDRFSAERTGGSVSTLTIQRTQQEDSAVYLCASSFTSGRPQEQFFGPGTRLTVL.

This clone showed up just a few times. The chain has TRBV10-3 and TRBJ2-7, with 7 positions matching TRBD1. The CDR3 totals 14 residues. Germline CDR1 reads ENHRY; CDR2 reads SYGVKD. The ends lost 2 bases at V and 0 bases at J; junction bases unmatched: 1. CDR3 bases: TGTGCCATCAGTGAGCACAGGGGCTCCTACGAGCAGTACTTC. Encoded protein: CAISEHRGSYEQYF.

The V and J genes are TRBV5-1 and TRBJ2-1; TRBD2 agrees at 9 bases. The CDR3 sequence is 17 residues long. The V and J ends lost 7 bases and 0 bases, in that order; junction bases with no gene match: 11. CDR1 is SGHRS and CDR2 is YFSETQ in the germline V gene. CDR3 nucleotide sequence: TGCGCCAGCGGTAACCAAGGCGGGAGGGGCTCCTACAATGAGCAGTTCTTC. This gives the protein CASGNQGGRGSYNEQFF.

This clone has more than one count but fewer than ten. The chain links TRBV6-5 to TRBJ1-1; D call uncertain. Germline V gene sequence: CDR1 MNHEY, CDR2 SVGAGI. The CDR3 sequence is 12 residues long. Trimming removed 2 bases at V and 1 base at J, with 2 bases between. The CDR3 sequence: CASSYANTEAFF. CDR3 sequence (DNA): TGTGCCAGCAGTTACGCGAACACTGAAGCTTTCTTT.

The rearrangement uses TRBV19 and TRBJ2-7; 8 bases agree with TRBD2. The ends lost 6 bases at V and 3 bases at J; junction bases unmatched: 19. The CDR3 consists of 18 residues. Germline V lookup: CDR1 LNHDA, CDR2 SQIVND (reference sequence). Here the CDR3 DNA reads TGTGCCAGTAGCCCCGGGGCGGTTACTAGCGGAAAAAACTACGAGCAGTACTTC. Protein product: CASSPGAVTSGKNYEQYF.

The chain employs TRBV7-6 and TRBJ2-1, with D perhaps matching TRBD2 (6 bases). The CDR3 consists of 15 residues. The V gene lost 3 bases and the J gene lost 6 bases, with 15 bases spanning the gap. The germline gives CDR1 SGHVS, CDR2 FNYEAQ. The CDR3 region is CASSFSRGAGNEQFF. As DNA, the CDR3 is TGTGCCAGCAGCTTTTCGCGCGGAGCGGGCAATGAGCAGTTCTTC.

The chain recombines TRBV9 with TRBJ2-7; 8 bases are a match to TRBD1. Germline V CDR1 and CDR2: SGDLS, YYNGEE. Losses at the gene ends were 1 base for V and 3 bases for J; bases not matched to a gene: 6. The CDR3 totals 15 residues. The chain's CDR3 is CASSVFPGGVYEQYF. The CDR3 nucleotides are TGTGCCAGCAGCGTATTTCCAGGGGGCGTCTACGAGCAGTACTTC. Variable domain in full (rest from reference TRBV9 and TRBJ2-7): DSGVTQTPKHLITATGQRVTLRCSPRSGDLSVYWYQQSLDQGLQFLIQYYNGEERAKGNILERFSAQQFPDLHSELNLSSLELGDSALYFCASSVFPGGVYEQYFGPGTRLTVT.

The V gene is TRBV18, the J gene TRBJ2-1; 10 positions agree with TRBD1. This CDR3 contains 16 residues. With V trimmed by 3 bases and J by 3 bases, 5 bases remained unmatched. Germline lookup yields CDR1 KGHSH and CDR2 LQKENI. This CDR3 reads CASSPPGQGDYNEQFF. Here the CDR3 DNA reads TGTGCCAGCTCACCCCCTGGACAGGGGGACTACAATGAGCAGTTCTTC.

The chain links TRBV30 to TRBJ2-2, with unresolved D. Germline CDR1 GTSNPN, CDR2 SVGIG (reference sequence). V dropped 2 bases and J dropped 5 bases, with 9 bases sitting between them. The CDR3 length is 13 residues. CDR3 in amino acids: CAWSTVSTGELFF. In nucleotides, the CDR3 is TGTGCCTGGAGTACAGTTTCGACCGGGGAGCTGTTTTTT. The complete variable domain, with remaining parts taken from reference TRBV30 and TRBJ2-2, reads SQTIHQWPATLVQPVGSPLSLECTVEGTSNPNLYWYRQAAGRGLQLLFYSVGIGQISSEVPQNLSASRPQDRQFILSSKKLLLSDSGFYLCAWSTVSTGELFFGEGSRLTVL.

This rearrangement joins TRBV5-1 to TRBJ1-5; D might be TRBD1 (6 bases). This CDR3 region has 15 residues. The germline V and J ends were trimmed by 2 bases and 1 base, with 10 bases remaining between them. Germline V gene sequence: CDR1 SGHRS, CDR2 YFSETQ. The CDR3: CASSFGGQSNQPQHF. The CDR3 DNA is TGCGCCAGCAGCTTTGGGGGGCAGAGCAATCAGCCCCAGCATTTT.

The chain couples TRBV19 to TRBJ2-7; 9 bases line up with TRBD1. The CDR3 has 14 residues. The germline V gene encodes CDR1 LNHDA and CDR2 SQIVND (reference sequence). With 9 bases clipped from V and 3 bases from J, the junction kept 9 bases outside the gene matches. The CDR3 DNA is TGTGCCAGCCAGTGGGGACAGGGTAACTACGAGCAGTACTTC. It encodes CASQWGQGNYEQYF.

The chain couples TRBV9 to TRBJ2-7, with 8 positions matching TRBD1. The V gene end was trimmed by 5 bases and the J gene end by 5 bases; junction bases not matched to a gene: 9. The germline V gene encodes CDR1 SGDLS and CDR2 YYNGEE. The length of the CDR3 is 14 residues. The CDR3 is CASSAGGLGDEQYF. CDR3 coding DNA: TGTGCCAGCAGTGCAGGGGGCCTTGGGGACGAGCAGTACTTC.

The genes are TRBV7-2 and TRBJ2-1, with a weak D call TRBD1 (5 bases). Between the trimmed V and J ends, which lost 1 base and 0 bases, there was a span of 13 bases. This CDR3 contains 17 residues. The germline gives CDR1 SGHTA, CDR2 FQGNSA. The DNA of the CDR3 is TGTGCCAGCAGCTTAGTTTCCCTGGACATCTCCTACAATGAGCAGTTCTTC. Residues: CASSLVSLDISYNEQFF. The full variable domain, in which reference TRBV7-2 and TRBJ2-1 provide the parts outside the CDR3, is GAGVSQSPSNKVTEKGKDVELRCDPISGHTALYWYRQSLGQGLEFLIYFQGNSAPDKSGLPSDRFSAERTGGSVSTLTIQRTQQEDSAVYLCASSLVSLDISYNEQFFGPGTRLTVL.

V gene TRBV7-9 combines with J gene TRBJ2-3; 10 nucleotides agree with TRBD2. V dropped 5 bases and J dropped 1; count of bases not matched to a gene: 6. This CDR3 is built from 16 residues. The germline CDR1 and CDR2 sequences are SEHNR and FQNEAQ (reference sequence). In DNA form, the CDR3 reads TGTGCCAGCAGCCTTACTAGCGGGACTGGCACAGATACGCAGTATTTT. Translating gives CASSLTSGTGTDTQYF.

The gene calls are TRBV6-4 and TRBJ2-1; 8 bases agree with TRBD1. In germline, CDR1 is MRHNA, CDR2 SNTAGT. Trimming cost V 3 bases and J 2 bases; bases outside gene matches: 6. CDR3 size: 16 residues. CDR3 amino acids: CASSEQTGATYNEQFF. The CDR3 DNA reads as TGTGCCAGCAGTGAACAGACAGGGGCTACCTACAATGAGCAGTTCTTC.

This rearrangement joins TRBV28 to TRBJ2-7; D gene ambiguous. CDR1 is MDHEN and CDR2 is SYDVKM in the germline V gene. Trimming stripped 2 bases from V and 6 bases from J, with 8 bases between. There are 12 residues in the CDR3. CDR3 sequence: CASSLTPAEQYF. The CDR3 DNA is TGTGCCAGCAGTTTAACCCCCGCCGAGCAGTACTTC.

The chain combines TRBV28 with TRBJ2-7; 8 nucleotides agree with TRBD1. This CDR3 region has 15 residues. Germline V gives CDR1 MDHEN, CDR2 SYDVKM. The trim removed 5 bases at V and 7 bases at J, leaving 13 bases unmatched. CDR3 amino acids: CASSILTGDRGEQYF. The CDR3 DNA is TGTGCCAGCAGTATACTGACAGGGGATCGCGGGGAGCAGTACTTC.

The CDR3 reads CASSVEGGGSTDTQYF. The CDR3 region has the DNA TGTGCCAGCAGCGTAGAAGGGGGAGGGAGCACAGATACGCAGTATTTT. The rearrangement joins TRBV9 to TRBJ2-3, with D tentatively TRBD2 (7 bases). The V gene's germline CDR1 is SGDLS and CDR2 YYNGEE. Trimming cost V 0 bases and J 0 bases, with 11 bases left between them. CDR3 length: 16 amino acids.

The rearrangement uses TRBV28 and TRBJ1-1, with 9 positions matching TRBD1. Germline V gene sequence: CDR1 MDHEN, CDR2 SYDVKM. V was clipped by 6 bases and J by 1 base; unmatched bases: 9. This CDR3 region has 16 residues. CDR3 protein: CASSYQPGQGNTEAFF. CDR3 sequence (DNA): TGTGCCAGCAGCTACCAACCGGGACAGGGGAACACTGAAGCTTTCTTT.

The J gene is TRBJ1-2, the V gene TRBV16; no firm D call. This CDR3 contains 19 residues. V was trimmed by 1 base and J by 0 bases, leaving 21 bases between them. Germline assignment: CDR1 KGHSY and CDR2 FQNENV. The CDR3 spells CASSQFSRPIIPSNYGYTF. CDR3 nucleotide sequence: TGTGCCAGCAGCCAATTTTCCCGACCGATAATTCCTTCTAACTATGGCTACACCTTC.

In its sample, this clone was seen once. The chain recombines TRBV28 with TRBJ2-1, with D hard to call. The V gene's germline CDR1 is MDHEN and CDR2 SYDVKM. Trimming shortened V by 0 bases and J by 9 bases, and 6 bases separated the two germline ends. This CDR3 has 12 amino acids. CDR3: CASSLWGSEQFF. Written as DNA, the CDR3 is TGTGCCAGCAGTTTATGGGGTAGTGAGCAGTTCTTC.

Points on this clone: Other DNA sequences from this sample encode an identical CDR3 as well. The gene calls are TRBV9 and TRBJ1-5; no reliable D call. CDR1 is SGDLS and CDR2 is YYNGEE in the germline V gene. V was cut by 0 bases and J by 0 bases, with 4 bases left in between. The CDR3 consists of 14 residues. CDR3 protein: CASSVGGSNQPQHF. Written as DNA, the CDR3 is TGTGCCAGCAGCGTAGGGGGTAGCAATCAGCCCCAGCATTTT.

The rearrangement joins TRBV9 to TRBJ2-1; the match to TRBD1 covers 7 bases. From germline, CDR1 is SGDLS and CDR2 YYNGEE. The V segment lost 1 base and the J segment 6 bases; nucleotides outside the gene matches: 16. The CDR3 covers 18 residues. The CDR3 reads CASSVNLTGRRVVNEQFF. CDR3 sequence (DNA): TGTGCCAGCAGCGTAAACCTGACAGGGCGGAGAGTTGTCAATGAGCAGTTCTTC.

The chain combines TRBV5-6 with TRBJ2-5; D unresolved. V lost 0 bases, J lost 2 bases, and 11 bases lay in between. The CDR3 sequence is 15 residues long. The germline CDR1 and CDR2 sequences are SGHDT and YYEEEE. CDR3 in amino acids: CASSLASGFQETQYF. The CDR3 DNA is TGTGCCAGCAGCTTGGCCTCCGGCTTTCAAGAGACCCAGTACTTC.

This sequence joins TRBV5-1 and TRBJ2-3; no clear D gene. V lost 2 bases and J 0 bases, leaving 7 bases between the germline ends. From germline, CDR1 is SGHRS and CDR2 YFSETQ. There are 14 residues in the CDR3. CDR3 bases: TGCGCCAGCAGCTTCGGTACGAGCACAGATACGCAGTATTTT. Its translation is CASSFGTSTDTQYF. The full variable domain, in which reference TRBV5-1 and TRBJ2-3 provide the parts outside the CDR3, is KAGVTQTPRYLIKTRGQQVTLSCSPISGHRSVSWYQQTPGQGLQFLFEYFSETQRNKGNFPGRFSGRQFSNSRSEMNVSTLELGDSALYLCASSFGTSTDTQYFGPGTRLTVL.

V usage is TRBV9 and J usage is TRBJ2-7, with 9 bases that match TRBD1. With 4 bases clipped from V and 0 bases from J, the junction kept 8 bases outside the gene matches. CDR1 and CDR2 from the germline V gene are SGDLS and YYNGEE. CDR3 length: 16 residues. This chain's CDR3 is CASSPRGDRASYEQYF. The CDR3 DNA reads TGTGCCAGCAGCCCCAGAGGGGACAGGGCCTCCTACGAGCAGTACTTC.